The 15 T cell receptor beta chains listed next were all sequenced from one sample in a study of T cell responses to AZD1222 COVID-19 vaccine. The method was immunoSEQ multiplex PCR; TCRdb's version includes in-frame clones alone and lacks a portion of them. Among 50,000 to 85,000 clones, less than 85% were seen once, and the ten largest hold approximately 20%. The sequenced sample was peripheral blood, obtained on day 0 of MenACWY control vaccination. The receptors stem from an adult in good health.

The CDR3 is CASSLQADGYTF. As DNA, the CDR3 is TGTGCCAGCAGCCTCCAGGCTGATGGCTACACCTTC. This chain links TRBV2 with TRBJ1-2; D is uncertain. Per the germline V gene, CDR1 is SNHLY and CDR2 is FYNNEI. The CDR3 loop spans 12 amino acids. The V and J ends lost 6 bases and 6 bases respectively, with 11 bases between them.

The chain has TRBV19 and TRBJ2-7; tentatively, D is TRBD1 (5 bases). CDR1 is LNHDA, CDR2 SQIVND, per germline (reference sequence). This CDR3 comprises 14 residues. V was clipped by 3 bases and J by 3 bases, with 12 bases between them. The CDR3 region has the DNA TGTGCCAGTAGTATGGCAGGGTCCGTCTACGAGCAGTACTTC. Its protein product is CASSMAGSVYEQYF.

The chain uses TRBV30 and TRBJ2-3; D not resolved. Germline V gives CDR1 GTSNPN, CDR2 SVGIG (reference sequence). This CDR3 contains 15 residues. The V end was cut by 4 bases, the J end by 0 bases, with 14 bases between. As DNA, the CDR3 is TGTGCCTGGACCCGAGCGAGCGTTAGCACAGATACGCAGTATTTT. It translates to CAWTRASVSTDTQYF.

The chain joins TRBV6-2 or TRBV6-3 to TRBJ1-3; D remains ambiguous. The CDR3 has 17 residues. Germline V gene sequence: CDR1 MNHEY, CDR2 SVGEGT. The V end was cut by 5 bases, the J end by 0 bases, with 17 bases between. This chain's CDR3 is CASSPGEGRFSGNTIYF. The DNA of the CDR3 is TGTGCCAGCAGTCCCGGTGAAGGCCGATTCTCTGGAAACACCATATATTTT.

CDR3 loop: CASSLTGLDLYEQYF. The DNA for the CDR3 is TGCGCCAGCAGTTTAACAGGGTTGGATTTATACGAGCAGTACTTC. This chain connects TRBV5-1 to TRBJ2-7; tentatively, D is TRBD1 (6 bases). With 5 bases removed from V and 4 bases from J, the gap between germline ends came to 19 bases. The CDR3 length is 15 residues. Germline V gives CDR1 SGHRS, CDR2 YFSETQ. Complete variable domain (other parts from reference TRBV5-1 and TRBJ2-7): KAGVTQTPRYLIKTRGQQVTLSCSPISGHRSVSWYQQTPGQGLQFLFEYFSETQRNKGNFPGRFSGRQFSNSRSEMNVSTLELGDSALYLCASSLTGLDLYEQYFGPGTRLTVT.

J is TRBJ2-7 and V is TRBV9; 7 positions agree with TRBD1. Germline lookup yields CDR1 SGDLS and CDR2 YYNGEE. The CDR3 is 14 residues long. The V gene end was trimmed by 2 bases and the J gene end by 6 bases; junction bases not matched to a gene: 8. Written as DNA, the CDR3 is TGTGCCAGCAGCGTCGGACAGGCTTCAGGCGAGCAGTACTTC. It specifies CASSVGQASGEQYF.

The gene calls are TRBV3-1 (or the pseudogene TRBV3-2) and TRBJ1-2; D gene uncertain. This CDR3 has 15 amino acids. The germline V gene has CDR1 LGHDT and CDR2 YNNKEL (reference sequence). Between the trimmed V and J ends, which lost 1 base and 8 bases, there was a span of 17 bases. CDR3 sequence: CASSQAPSGDRGYTF. The CDR3 DNA is TGTGCCAGCAGCCAAGCTCCCAGTGGGGATCGGGGCTACACCTTC.

J is TRBJ2-3 and V is TRBV7-9; D ambiguous. V lost 1 base and J lost 8, with 10 bases in between. Per the germline V gene, CDR1 is SEHNR and CDR2 is FQNEAQ (reference sequence). CDR3 length: 13 amino acids. Here the CDR3 DNA reads TGTGCCAGCAGCTTAGTTTTGGAAGGTACGCAGTATTTT. Translated: CASSLVLEGTQYF.

CDR3 in DNA: TGTGCCAGCAGTTCGGAGCATCCCGCGATCTATGGCTACACCTTC. Protein product: CASSSEHPAIYGYTF. The chain is built from TRBV28 and TRBJ1-2; no reliable D call. The CDR3 loop spans 15 amino acids. CDR1 is MDHEN and CDR2 is SYDVKM in the germline V gene. V shed 4 bases and J shed 4 bases, with 16 bases lying between them.

The chain uses TRBV3-1 (or the pseudogene TRBV3-2) and TRBJ1-1; TRBD1 is a possible D gene (6 bases). The CDR3 length is 14 residues. Trimming stripped 1 base from V and 4 bases from J, with 10 bases between. Germline values: CDR1 LGHDT, CDR2 YNNKEL (reference sequence). CDR3 in amino acids: CASSQGRGITEAFF. For the CDR3, the DNA is TGTGCCAGCAGCCAAGGCAGGGGTATCACTGAAGCTTTCTTT.

The gene calls are TRBV18 and TRBJ1-5; D unresolved. Germline V CDR1 and CDR2: KGHSH, LQKENI. The CDR3 is 16 amino acids. V lost 1 base to trimming and J lost 0 bases, with 10 bases between them. The CDR3 spells CASSPLWVGSNQPQHF. For the CDR3, the DNA is TGTGCCAGCTCACCACTGTGGGTAGGTAGCAATCAGCCCCAGCATTTT.

The CDR3 region has the DNA TGTGCCACCAGCAGAGATCTCTCCGGGAGCAATGAGCAGTTCTTC. Its protein is CATSRDLSGSNEQFF. The chain recombines TRBV15 with TRBJ2-1; tentative D call: TRBD2 (6 bases). The V end was cut by 0 bases, the J end by 6 bases, with 12 bases between. Per germline, CDR1 LNHNV and CDR2 YYDKDF (reference sequence). The CDR3 consists of 15 residues.

This chain links TRBV5-5 with TRBJ1-1, with TRBD1 as a possible D gene (5 bases). Germline assignment: CDR1 SGHKS and CDR2 YYEKEE (reference sequence). This CDR3 has 15 residues. Trimming pared 2 bases from V and 6 bases from J, leaving 17 bases between. CDR3 DNA sequence: TGTGCCAGCAGCTTTGGCCCTGGGGGTTATTCTGAAGCTTTCTTT. It is translated as CASSFGPGGYSEAFF.

J is TRBJ2-6 and V is TRBV15; TRBD1 might be the D (5 bases). The V gene's germline CDR1 is LNHNV and CDR2 YYDKDF (reference sequence). The V and J ends lost 9 bases and 4 bases respectively, with 13 bases between them. The CDR3 consists of 14 residues. Written as DNA, the CDR3 is TGTGCCACGGGTGCAGGGTTCGGGGCCAACGTCCTGACTTTC. As protein: CATGAGFGANVLTF.

The chain combines TRBV6-5 with TRBJ1-1; 10 nucleotides line up with TRBD1. CDR1 and CDR2 (germline): MNHEY, SVGAGI. The CDR3 is 15 amino acids. The V segment lost 2 bases and the J segment 4 bases; nucleotides outside the gene matches: 4. The CDR3 region has the DNA TGTGCCAGCAGTTACGACAGGGGGCATTTCACTGAAGCTTTCTTT. Protein product: CASSYDRGHFTEAFF.